Listed below are T cell receptor beta chains from one sample, sequenced in a study of blood T cell repertoires in COVID-19. The method was immunoSEQ multiplex PCR; TCRdb's version includes in-frame clones alone and lacks a portion of them. The sample has 250,000 to 300,000 clones, approximately 90% seen once. Sequences were obtained from peripheral blood. Receptors originate from a woman aged 60-75 years with acute or convalescent COVID-19. The CDR3 runs from the conserved cysteine through the conserved F or W. Fields, in order: D gene, clone size, V gene, J gene, CDR3 protein, CDR3 DNA. D genes are given only for firm matches. Size is stated for part of the rows, as once, few or many counts, or as a class when the clone is expanded.

>.|.|TRBV3-1/TRBV3-2|TRBJ1-5
CASSPRAGGPQHF
TGTGCCAGCAGCCCTCGGGCCGGGGGGCCCCAGCATTTT
>TRBD1|.|TRBV19|TRBJ1-2
CATLDRGNYGYTF
TGTGCCACCTTGGACAGGGGAAACTATGGCTACACCTTC
>.|.|TRBV10-3|TRBJ2-3
CATRQNTDTQYF
TGTGCCACCCGACAGAATACAGATACGCAGTATTTT
>.|once|TRBV3-1/TRBV3-2|TRBJ2-7
CASSQTPGQGNKQYF
TGTGCCAGCAGCCAAACGCCGGGACAAGGGAATAAGCAGTACTTC
>TRBD2|.|TRBV9|TRBJ2-1
CATASGGTYNEQFF
TGTGCCACCGCTAGCGGGGGGACCTACAATGAGCAGTTCTTC
>TRBD2|.|TRBV19|TRBJ2-2
CASSGLGPGELFF
TGTGCCAGTAGCGGACTAGGCCCCGGGGAGCTGTTTTTT
>.|.|TRBV6-7|TRBJ1-2
CASREDGQRKDYGYTF
TGTGCCAGCAGAGAAGATGGACAGAGAAAGGACTATGGCTACACCTTC
>.|.|TRBV3-1/TRBV3-2|TRBJ2-3
CASSQEGGGPYVDTQYF
TGTGCCAGCAGCCAAGAAGGGGGGGGGCCGTATGTAGATACGCAGTATTTT
>.|.|TRBV6-2/TRBV6-3|TRBJ2-4
CASSYIQTTLKNIQYF
TGTGCCAGCAGTTATATCCAGACAACATTAAAAAACATTCAGTACTTC
>.|.|TRBV2|TRBJ1-6
CASSDGQGNSPLHF
TGTGCCAGCAGTGACGGGCAGGGCAATTCACCCCTCCACTTT